This T cell receptor (beta chain) was obtained from a study of T cell changes during pregnancy in multiple sclerosis. Clones were read by immunoSEQ multiplex PCR, and TCRdb kept only the in-frame ones, dropping some. The sample shows about 100,000 clones, approximately 94% of them seen only once. CDR3 length equals 14 residues. CDR1 is SGHTA, CDR2 FQGNSA, per germline. The junction had 8 bases not matched to a gene; V was cut back by 2 bases and J by 8 bases. This sample comprised peripheral blood, obtained before pregnancy. The chain has TRBV7-2 and TRBJ1-2, with TRBD1 matching 7 bases. The source is a female donor with multiple sclerosis, enrolled in a pregnancy study. CDR3 nucleotide sequence: TGTGCCAGCAGCTTAACGGCAGGGGGGCAGGGCTACACCTTC. It encodes CASSLTAGGQGYTF.